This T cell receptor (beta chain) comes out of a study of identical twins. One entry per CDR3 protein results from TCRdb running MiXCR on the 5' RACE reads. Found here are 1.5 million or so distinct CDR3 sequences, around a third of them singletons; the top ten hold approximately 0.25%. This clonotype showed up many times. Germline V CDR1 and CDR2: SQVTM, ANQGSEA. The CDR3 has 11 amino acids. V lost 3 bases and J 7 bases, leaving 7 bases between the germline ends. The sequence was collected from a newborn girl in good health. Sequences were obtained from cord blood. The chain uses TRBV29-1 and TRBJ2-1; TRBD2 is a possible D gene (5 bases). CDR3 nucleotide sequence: TGCAGCGTTGACGGCGGGAATGAGCAGTTCTTC. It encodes CSVDGGNEQFF.